This record looks at one TCR beta chain sequence and its context. Antigen: not known. This sample is drawn from a study of cytomegalovirus exposure and HLA in healthy donors. Study-level background: An earlier analysis identified 120 million or so unique TCR beta sequences in 150 million to 200 million T cells. Whole-study findings and limits: When presence/absence was analysed, sequencing depth was taken to be roughly uniform across donors.

Both 60 Vbeta primers and 13 Jbeta primers went into the PCR. Measured with immunoSEQ multiplex PCR; TCRdb has only the in-frame clones, and not every one. The data contain some 90,000 clones, around 85% of them singletons. The source is a man younger than 45 in good health and CMV-seronegative. Material: PBMCs.

In DNA form, the CDR3 reads TGTGCCCGGGACAGATTTACCGGGGAGCTGTTTTTT. This codes for CARDRFTGELFF. The genes are TRBV30 and TRBJ2-2, with TRBD1 matching over 7 bases. The CDR3 covers 12 residues. The V gene's germline CDR1 is GTSNPN and CDR2 SVGIG (reference sequence). V shed 8 bases and J 5 bases; nucleotides not matched to a gene: 5.